A selection of T cell receptor beta chains follows, all from one sample in a study of beta chain features in type 1 diabetes. The repertoire was sequenced with immunoSEQ multiplex PCR; TCRdb's copy has only in-frame clones and lacks some. The sample consists of some 370,000 clones, 9.6% of them appearing once. The material sequenced was central memory CD4+ T cells from blood. The receptor set was obtained from a man aged 25-45 years with type 1 diabetes. The CDR3 runs from the conserved cysteine through the conserved F or W. Size is omitted from some rows. Given values are once, few, many or a class for expanded clones.

TRBV11-2,-,14,TRBJ2-7,CASSLVGSSYEQYF
TRBV2,-,14,TRBJ1-4,CASSSEGRDEKLFF
TRBV28,few,16,TRBJ2-7,CASSLSGGAHSYEQYF
TRBV6-6,-,14,TRBJ2-5,CASRIQVTRETQYF
TRBV19,-,16,TRBJ2-7,CATSGGSSGRSYEQYF
TRBV5-4,few,13,TRBJ1-1,CAKKTDMNTEAFF
TRBV28,many,14,TRBJ2-7,CASSLQRGDYEQYF
TRBV5-1,few,13,TRBJ1-2,CASSQGQSYGYTF
TRBV28,few,16,TRBJ1-5,CASSSNGADRNQPQHF
TRBV9,few,14,TRBJ1-1,CASSVGVRNTEAFF
TRBV12-5,-,14,TRBJ2-5,CASGWSPGLETQYF
TRBV18,few,14,TRBJ2-7,CASSSGQGAYEQYF
TRBV19,few,13,TRBJ2-2,CASSIQGTGELFF
TRBV11-2,-,14,TRBJ1-2,CASSPDPFNYGYTF
TRBV28,-,15,TRBJ2-1,CASSSRDRDSNEQFF
TRBV5-1,few,14,TRBJ1-1,CASSLRLSGTEAFF
TRBV19,few,14,TRBJ1-5,CASIRTGTNQPQHF
TRBV20-1,-,11,TRBJ2-3,CSPKSTDTQYF
TRBV7-9,few,16,TRBJ2-2,CASSSGTHLNTGELFF
TRBV7-2,few,11,TRBJ1-2,CASSPTSGYTF
TRBV5-6,-,13,TRBJ2-5,CASSLKGEETQYF
TRBV5-4,-,13,TRBJ1-2,CASSLRQIHGYTF
TRBV6-6,few,12,TRBJ2-5,CASSKYKETQYF
TRBV9,-,13,TRBJ1-2,CTSSVGILDGYTF
TRBV4-1,few,15,TRBJ2-7,CASSQGAGGVYEQYF
TRBV7-9,-,17,TRBJ2-5,CASSPNAGAGGGETQYF
TRBV7-9,few,13,TRBJ2-3,CASSLAQEDTQYF
TRBV6-4,-,11,TRBJ1-1,CASRGGTEAFF
TRBV19,-,14,TRBJ2-5,CASSMGRYQETQYF
TRBV7-9,few,15,TRBJ2-7,CASSWGLAGDYEQYF
TRBV5-5,-,13,TRBJ1-4,CASSYHWGEKLFF
TRBV28,-,16,TRBJ2-2,CASSSGLAVNTGELFF
TRBV28,many,15,TRBJ2-2,CASSLPGRNTGELFF
TRBV4-1,-,16,TRBJ2-1,CASSQDPGGDYNEQFF
TRBV5-1,-,14,TRBJ2-1,CASSLGTGGDEQFF
TRBV7-3,-,14,TRBJ2-3,CASSSGQATDTQYF
TRBV18,few,17,TRBJ1-1,CASSPRDRGSGYTEAFF
TRBV5-1,few,15,TRBJ2-5,CASSLAGTGEETQYF
TRBV5-1,few,12,TRBJ2-3,CASSGSTDTQYF
TRBV6-5,-,16,TRBJ1-2,CASSYSGTGGNYGYTF
TRBV4-2,few,13,TRBJ2-7,CASSQERASEQYF
TRBV5-6,-,17,TRBJ2-7,CASSEGQISGRRDEQYF
TRBV14,few,15,TRBJ2-7,CASSLIPGLESRQYF
TRBV7-6,few,14,TRBJ2-7,CASSLDVSSYEQYF
TRBV10-3,-,13,TRBJ1-2,CAISVQSAYGYTF
TRBV28,-,14,TRBJ1-2,CASSLYLGNYGYTF
TRBV10-3,many,15,TRBJ1-5,CAISPGQGSNQPQHF
TRBV11-2,-,13,TRBJ1-4,CASSRAENEKLFF
TRBV5-4,-,14,TRBJ2-7,CASSFGQATYEQYF